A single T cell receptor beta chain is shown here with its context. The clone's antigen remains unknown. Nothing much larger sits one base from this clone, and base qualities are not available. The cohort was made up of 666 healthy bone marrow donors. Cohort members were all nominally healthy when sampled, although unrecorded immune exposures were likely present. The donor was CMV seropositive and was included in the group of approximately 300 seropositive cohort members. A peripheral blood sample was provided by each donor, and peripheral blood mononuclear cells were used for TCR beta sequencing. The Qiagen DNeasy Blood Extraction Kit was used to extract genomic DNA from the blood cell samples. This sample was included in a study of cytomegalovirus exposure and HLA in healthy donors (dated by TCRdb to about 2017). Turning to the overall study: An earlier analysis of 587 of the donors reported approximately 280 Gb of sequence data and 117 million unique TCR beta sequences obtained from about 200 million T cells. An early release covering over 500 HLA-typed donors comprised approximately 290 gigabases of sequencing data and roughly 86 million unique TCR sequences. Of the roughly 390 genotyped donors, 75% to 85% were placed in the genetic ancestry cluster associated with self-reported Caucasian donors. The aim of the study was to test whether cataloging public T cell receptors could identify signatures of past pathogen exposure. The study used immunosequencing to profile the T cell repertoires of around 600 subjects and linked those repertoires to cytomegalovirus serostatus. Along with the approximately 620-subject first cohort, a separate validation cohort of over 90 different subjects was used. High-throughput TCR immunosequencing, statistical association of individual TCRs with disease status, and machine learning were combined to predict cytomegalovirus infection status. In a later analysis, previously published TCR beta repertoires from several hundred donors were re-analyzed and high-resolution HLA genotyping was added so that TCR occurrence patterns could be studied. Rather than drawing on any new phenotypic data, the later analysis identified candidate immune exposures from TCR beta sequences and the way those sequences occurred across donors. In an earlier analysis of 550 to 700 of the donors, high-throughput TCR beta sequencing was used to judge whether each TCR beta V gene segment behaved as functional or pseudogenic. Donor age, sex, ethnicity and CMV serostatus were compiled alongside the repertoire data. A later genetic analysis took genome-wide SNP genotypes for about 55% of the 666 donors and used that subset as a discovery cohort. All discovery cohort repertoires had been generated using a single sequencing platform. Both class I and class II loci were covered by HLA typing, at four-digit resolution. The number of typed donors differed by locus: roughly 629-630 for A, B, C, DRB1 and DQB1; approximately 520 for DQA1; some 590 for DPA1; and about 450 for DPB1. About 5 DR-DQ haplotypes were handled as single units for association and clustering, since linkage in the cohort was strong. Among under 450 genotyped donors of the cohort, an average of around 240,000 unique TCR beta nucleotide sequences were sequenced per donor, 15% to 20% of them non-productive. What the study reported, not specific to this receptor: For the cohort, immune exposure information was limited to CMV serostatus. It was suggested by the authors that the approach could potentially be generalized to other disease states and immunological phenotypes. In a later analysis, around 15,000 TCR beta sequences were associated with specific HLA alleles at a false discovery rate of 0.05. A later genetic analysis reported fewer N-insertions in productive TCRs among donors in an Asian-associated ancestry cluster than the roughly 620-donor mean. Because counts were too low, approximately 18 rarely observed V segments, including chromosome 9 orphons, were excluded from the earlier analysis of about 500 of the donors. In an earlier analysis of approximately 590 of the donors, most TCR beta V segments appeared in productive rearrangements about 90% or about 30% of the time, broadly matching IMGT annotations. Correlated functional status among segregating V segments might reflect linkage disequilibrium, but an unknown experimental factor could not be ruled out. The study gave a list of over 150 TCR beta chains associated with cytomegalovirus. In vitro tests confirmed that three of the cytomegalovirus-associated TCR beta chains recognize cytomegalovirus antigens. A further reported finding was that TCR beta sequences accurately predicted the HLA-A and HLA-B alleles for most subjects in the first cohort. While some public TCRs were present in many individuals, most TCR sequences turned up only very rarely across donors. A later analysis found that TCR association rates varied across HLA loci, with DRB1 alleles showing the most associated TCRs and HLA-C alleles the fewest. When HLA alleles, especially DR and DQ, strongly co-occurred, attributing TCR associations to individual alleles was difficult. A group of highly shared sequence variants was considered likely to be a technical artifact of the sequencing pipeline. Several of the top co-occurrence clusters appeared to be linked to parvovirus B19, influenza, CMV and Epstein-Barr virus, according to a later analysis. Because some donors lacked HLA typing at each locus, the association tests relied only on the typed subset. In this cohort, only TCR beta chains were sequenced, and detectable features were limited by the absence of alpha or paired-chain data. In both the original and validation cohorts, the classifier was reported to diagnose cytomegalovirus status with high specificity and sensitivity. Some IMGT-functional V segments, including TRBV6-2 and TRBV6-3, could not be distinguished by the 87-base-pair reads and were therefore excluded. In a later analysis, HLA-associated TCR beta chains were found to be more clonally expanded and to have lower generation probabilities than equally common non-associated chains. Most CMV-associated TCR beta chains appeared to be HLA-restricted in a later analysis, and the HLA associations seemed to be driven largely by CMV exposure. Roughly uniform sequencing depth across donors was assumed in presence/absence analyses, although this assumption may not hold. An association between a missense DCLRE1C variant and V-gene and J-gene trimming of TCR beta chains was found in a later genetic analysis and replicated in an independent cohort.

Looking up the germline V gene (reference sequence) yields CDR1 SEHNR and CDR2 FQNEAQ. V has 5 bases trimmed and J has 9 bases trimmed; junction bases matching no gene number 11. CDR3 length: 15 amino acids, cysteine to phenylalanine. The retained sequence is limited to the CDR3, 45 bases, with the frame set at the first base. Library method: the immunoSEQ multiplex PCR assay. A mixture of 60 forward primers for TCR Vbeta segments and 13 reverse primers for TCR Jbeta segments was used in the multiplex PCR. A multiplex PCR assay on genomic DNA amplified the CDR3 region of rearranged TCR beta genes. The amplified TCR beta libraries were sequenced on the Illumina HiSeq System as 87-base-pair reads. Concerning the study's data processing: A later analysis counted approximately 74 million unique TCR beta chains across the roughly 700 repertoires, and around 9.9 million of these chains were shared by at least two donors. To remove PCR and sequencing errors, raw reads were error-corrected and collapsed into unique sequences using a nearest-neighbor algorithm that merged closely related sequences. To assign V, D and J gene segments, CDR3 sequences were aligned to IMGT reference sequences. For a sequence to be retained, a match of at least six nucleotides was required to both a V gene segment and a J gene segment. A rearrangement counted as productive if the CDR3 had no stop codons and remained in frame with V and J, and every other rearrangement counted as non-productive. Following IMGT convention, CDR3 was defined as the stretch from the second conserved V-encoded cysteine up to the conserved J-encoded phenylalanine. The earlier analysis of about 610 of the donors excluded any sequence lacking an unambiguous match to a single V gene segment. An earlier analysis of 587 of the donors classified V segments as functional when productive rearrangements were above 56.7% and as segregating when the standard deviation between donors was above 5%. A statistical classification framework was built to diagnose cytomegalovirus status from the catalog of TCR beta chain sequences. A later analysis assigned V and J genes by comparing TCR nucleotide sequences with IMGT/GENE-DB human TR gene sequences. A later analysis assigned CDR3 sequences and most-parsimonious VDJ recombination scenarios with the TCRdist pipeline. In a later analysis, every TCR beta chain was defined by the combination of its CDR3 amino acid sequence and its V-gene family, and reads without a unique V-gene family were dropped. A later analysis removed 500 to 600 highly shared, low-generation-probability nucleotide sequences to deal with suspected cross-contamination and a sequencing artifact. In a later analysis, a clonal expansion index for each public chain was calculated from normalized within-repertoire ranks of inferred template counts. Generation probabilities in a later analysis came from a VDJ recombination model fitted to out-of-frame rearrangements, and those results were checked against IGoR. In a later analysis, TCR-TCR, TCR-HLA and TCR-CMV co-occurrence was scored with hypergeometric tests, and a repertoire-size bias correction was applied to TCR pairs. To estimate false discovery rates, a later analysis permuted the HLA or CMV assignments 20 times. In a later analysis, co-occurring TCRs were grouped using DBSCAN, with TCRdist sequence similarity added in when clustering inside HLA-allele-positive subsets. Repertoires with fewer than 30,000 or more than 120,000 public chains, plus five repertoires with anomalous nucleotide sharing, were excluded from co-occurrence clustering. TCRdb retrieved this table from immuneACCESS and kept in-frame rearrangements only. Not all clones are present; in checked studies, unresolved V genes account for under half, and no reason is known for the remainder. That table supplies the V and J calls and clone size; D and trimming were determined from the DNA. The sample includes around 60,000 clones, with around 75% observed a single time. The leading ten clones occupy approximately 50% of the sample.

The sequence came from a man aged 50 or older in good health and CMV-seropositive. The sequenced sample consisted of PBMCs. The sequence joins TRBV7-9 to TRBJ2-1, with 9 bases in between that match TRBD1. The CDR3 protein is CASSHAGTGIGEQFF. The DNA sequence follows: TGTGCCAGCAGCCATGCCGGGACAGGGATTGGTGAGCAGTTCTTC.